This T cell receptor (beta chain) stems from a study of blood T cell repertoires in COVID-19. About the research overall: Sample material is recorded as cDNA or gDNA derived from T cells, B-cell-depleted T cells, or PBMCs.

Per germline, CDR1 SGHAT and CDR2 FQDESV (reference sequence). The CDR3 loop spans 16 amino acids. V dropped 5 bases and J dropped 3 bases, with 20 bases sitting between them. Sequencing was performed with immunoSEQ multiplex PCR; in TCRdb, only in-frame clones are kept and a portion is missing. The sample has more than 150,000 clones, 65% to 85% seen once. This clone was recorded a few times. Sequences were obtained from peripheral blood. The clonotype was recovered from a man between 60 and 75 years old with active or convalescent COVID-19. The chain is built from TRBV11-1 and TRBJ2-7, with D tentatively TRBD1 (6 bases). The CDR3 nucleotides read TGTGCCAGCAGCCCATTGTCAGGGGTACCTAACTACGAGCAGTACTTC. Amino acid sequence: CASSPLSGVPNYEQYF.